This TCR beta chain was obtained from a study of STAT5B mutations in CD4+ large granular lymphocyte leukemia (dated by TCRdb to 2022 to 2024). Background for the entire study: Among healthy controls, the CDR3 'QG' motif was associated with a particular HLA allele. TCRbeta repertoires of CD4+ T-cell large granular lymphocyte leukemia patients were compared with those of healthy blood donors. Flow cytometry on FACSCanto II or FACSVerse showed that the purified fractions were more than 95% pure among lymphocytes. Study-wide findings and limitations: The data were not HLA-matched, and the relatively small sample size could explain the higher clonality seen in CD4+ compared with CD8+ T-LGLL. CD4-sorted patient repertoires appeared more clonal than healthy CD4+ repertoires, and this difference persisted after removing the putative leukemic clones. The main leukemic clonotypes were found to be private to each patient, although around 25% of the main leukemic clonotypes were detected at low frequency in the non-leukemic repertoires of other patients.

As to this clone: Its specific antigen is unknown. Qualities for individual bases were not recorded, and no much larger clone is one base off.

The immunoSEQ assay at survey resolution was applied to genomic DNA for sequencing of TCRbeta rearrangements. In the paper's pipeline: In the TCR sequencing data, the smallest productive clonotype frequency that could be detected was 2.59 x 10-5. Analyses included only productive TCRbeta rearrangements, meaning complete and in-frame sequences. Clonality for each sample was calculated as Simpson clonality in the immunoSEQ Analyzer version 3.0. Based on frequency, clones were grouped as very rare, small, medium, large (1-20%) or hyperexpanded (>20%). Generation probabilities were estimated with OLGA 1.2.3, V-gene circos plots were generated with VDJtools, specificities were searched for in VDJdb, and CDR3 motifs were identified with GLIPH. Not all clones reach the TCRdb copy of this immuneACCESS table, which keeps in-frame sequences only. Checked studies attribute under half of the gap to unresolved V genes and leave the rest unexplained. V, J and clone size are taken as reported in that table, and D and trimming were inferred from the DNA itself. This sample gives more than 25,000 clones in total; more than 60% of them show up just once. The ten largest clones add up to 1.1% of the sample.

Healthy controls were roughly 36 blood donors whose buffy coats came from the Finnish Red Cross blood service. All TCR-sequenced material derived from peripheral blood: patient blood samples and healthy donor buffy coats. Ficoll-Hypaque gradient centrifugation was used to isolate peripheral blood mononuclear cells. CD4+ cells were purified magnetically from the buffy coats of healthy controls. Genomic DNA was extracted using the Gentra Puregene Cell and Tissue kit, and a Qubit 2.0 fluorometer was used to quantify it. This clonotype originated in a human donor in good health. What was sequenced was CD4+ T cells from blood buffy coats.

In nucleotides, the sequence is TGTGCCAGCAGTGTGGGACGGCAGAACACTGAAGCTTTCTTT. It codes for CASSVGRQNTEAFF. The chain is made from TRBV6-1 and TRBJ1-1; TRBD1 is a possible D gene, resting on 5 matching bases. The CDR1 and CDR2 encoded by the germline V gene are MNHNS and SASEGT. Trimming takes 4 bases from V and 1 base from J, and the germline ends sit 10 bases apart. The CDR3 starts with the cysteine, ends with the phenylalanine, and has 14 residues. The CDR3 DNA has 42 bases and is translated from base 1.